This passage covers 5 T cell receptor beta chains from one sample sequenced in a study of low-dose radiotherapy and immunotherapy resistance in tumors. The sample's time point: before trial treatment. Primers targeting TRAV and TRBV primed first-strand cDNA, covering alpha and beta chains. Amplification, which lasted around 21 PCR cycles, used a constant-region primer and V-primer adapter to amplify TCRs. TCRdb reprocessed the reads via MiXCR and lists one record per CDR3 protein. This sample has around 99,000 distinct CDR3 sequences, with just under 9.5% found just once. Sequences were derived from PBMCs, sampled before treatment. Receptors were obtained from a male donor with prostate cancer.

This clonotype showed up many times. This chain links TRBV28 with TRBJ2-5, with D perhaps TRBD1 (6 bases). CDR1 MDHEN and CDR2 SYDVKM come from the germline V gene. This CDR3 spans 12 amino acids. Trimming left V 8 bases short and J 5 bases short, with 12 bases between. CDR3 residues: CASQTGYETQYF. Here the CDR3 DNA reads TGTGCCAGCCAAACAGGGTACGAGACCCAGTACTTC.

Only a few counts were recorded for this clonotype. The chain uses TRBV2 and TRBJ2-1; D possibly corresponds to TRBD2 (6 bases). CDR1 and CDR2 from the germline V gene are SNHLY and FYNNEI. CDR3 length: 16 residues. Between the trimmed V and J ends, which lost 7 bases and 4 bases, there was a span of 20 bases. The CDR3 DNA sequence: TGTGCCAGCAAGGACTACCTTATCTCGTTATACAATGAGCAGTTCTTC. It codes for CASKDYLISLYNEQFF.

This clonotype was found many times. V is TRBV28 and J is TRBJ2-2; D not certain. CDR1 and CDR2 (germline): MDHEN, SYDVKM. The CDR3 is 12 residues long. Trimming shortened V by 9 bases and J by 6 bases, and 11 bases separated the two germline ends. Written as DNA, the CDR3 is TGTGCCAGTCGCAGGACGCCCGGGGAGCTGTTTTTT. This sequence encodes CASRRTPGELFF.

This clonotype appeared many times. This chain connects TRBV20-1 to TRBJ2-3, with 8 bases identical to TRBD1. The CDR3 is 14 amino acids. Trimming removed 0 bases from V and 4 bases from J; junction bases left unmatched: 3. In germline, CDR1 is DFQATT, CDR2 SNEGSKA (reference sequence). Written as DNA, the CDR3 is TGCAGTGCTAGAGATGAACAGGGGGCAGATACGCAGTATTTT. Its protein product is CSARDEQGADTQYF.

This clonotype appeared many times. J is TRBJ1-3 and V is TRBV20-1; D gene unclear. With 3 bases removed from V and 0 bases from J, the gap between germline ends came to 3 bases. The length of the CDR3 is 12 residues. CDR1 and CDR2 (germline): DFQATT, SNEGSKA (reference sequence). The CDR3 sequence is CSASGSGNTIYF. In DNA, the CDR3 is TGCAGTGCTAGCGGCTCTGGAAACACCATATATTTT.